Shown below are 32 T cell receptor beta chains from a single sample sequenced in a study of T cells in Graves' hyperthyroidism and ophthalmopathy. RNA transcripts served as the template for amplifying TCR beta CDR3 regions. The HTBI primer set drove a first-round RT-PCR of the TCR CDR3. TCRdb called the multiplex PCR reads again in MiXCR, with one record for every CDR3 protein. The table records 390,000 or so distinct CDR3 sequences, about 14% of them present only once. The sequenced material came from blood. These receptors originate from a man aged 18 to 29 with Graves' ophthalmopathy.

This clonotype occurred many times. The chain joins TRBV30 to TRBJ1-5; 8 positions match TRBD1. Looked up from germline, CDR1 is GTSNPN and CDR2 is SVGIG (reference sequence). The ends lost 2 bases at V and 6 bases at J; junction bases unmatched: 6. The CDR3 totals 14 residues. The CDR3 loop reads CAWSTRGRGQPQHF. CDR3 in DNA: TGTGCCTGGAGTACCAGGGGGCGCGGTCAGCCCCAGCATTTT. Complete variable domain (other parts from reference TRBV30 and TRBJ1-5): SQTIHQWPATLVQPVGSPLSLECTVEGTSNPNLYWYRQAAGRGLQLLFYSVGIGQISSEVPQNLSASRPQDRQFILSSKKLLLSDSGFYLCAWSTRGRGQPQHFGDGTRLSIL.

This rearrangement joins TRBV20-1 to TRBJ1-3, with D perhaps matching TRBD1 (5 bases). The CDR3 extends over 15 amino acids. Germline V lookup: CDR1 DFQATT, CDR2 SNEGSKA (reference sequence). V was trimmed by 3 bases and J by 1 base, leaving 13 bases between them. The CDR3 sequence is CSASGTVLSGNTIYF. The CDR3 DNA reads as TGCAGTGCTAGCGGGACCGTCCTATCTGGAAACACCATATATTTT.

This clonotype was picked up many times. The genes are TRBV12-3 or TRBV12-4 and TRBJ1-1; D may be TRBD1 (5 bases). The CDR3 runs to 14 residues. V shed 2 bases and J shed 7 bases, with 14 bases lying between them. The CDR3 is CASSLWDGVGEAFF. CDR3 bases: TGTGCCAGCAGTTTATGGGACGGAGTCGGTGAAGCTTTCTTT.

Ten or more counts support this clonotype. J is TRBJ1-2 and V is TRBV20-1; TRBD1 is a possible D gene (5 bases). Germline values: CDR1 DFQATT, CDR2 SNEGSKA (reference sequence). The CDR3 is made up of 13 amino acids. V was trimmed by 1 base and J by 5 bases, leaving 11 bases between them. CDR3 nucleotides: TGCAGTGCTAGAGCCTCAGGGTGGTATGGCTACACCTTC. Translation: CSARASGWYGYTF.

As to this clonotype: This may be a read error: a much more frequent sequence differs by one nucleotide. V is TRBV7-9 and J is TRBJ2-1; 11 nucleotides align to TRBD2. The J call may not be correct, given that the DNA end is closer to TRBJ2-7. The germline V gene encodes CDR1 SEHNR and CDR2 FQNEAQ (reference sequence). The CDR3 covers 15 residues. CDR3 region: CASSETSGANNEQYF. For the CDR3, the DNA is TGTGCCAGCAGCGAGACTAGCGGGGCCAACAATGAGCAGTACTTC.

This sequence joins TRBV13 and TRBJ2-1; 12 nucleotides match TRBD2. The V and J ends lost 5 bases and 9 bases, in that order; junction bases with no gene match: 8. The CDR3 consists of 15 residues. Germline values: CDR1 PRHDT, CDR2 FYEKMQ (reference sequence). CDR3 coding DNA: TGTGCCAGCAGCACCCGACTAGCGGGAGTCGGTGAGCAGTTCTTC. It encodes CASSTRLAGVGEQFF.

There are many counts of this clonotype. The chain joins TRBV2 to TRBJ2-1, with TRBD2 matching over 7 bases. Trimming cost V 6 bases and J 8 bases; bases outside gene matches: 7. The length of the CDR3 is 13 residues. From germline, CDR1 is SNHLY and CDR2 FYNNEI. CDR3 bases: TGTGCCAGCAGCGACGGAGCGGGACATGAGCAGTTCTTC. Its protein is CASSDGAGHEQFF.

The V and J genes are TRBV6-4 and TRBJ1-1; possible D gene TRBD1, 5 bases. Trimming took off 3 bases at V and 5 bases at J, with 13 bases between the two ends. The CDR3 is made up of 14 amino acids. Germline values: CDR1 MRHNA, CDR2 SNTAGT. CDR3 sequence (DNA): TGTGCCAGCAGTGAGTCTAACTGGGGGACTGAAGCTTTCTTT. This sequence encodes CASSESNWGTEAFF.

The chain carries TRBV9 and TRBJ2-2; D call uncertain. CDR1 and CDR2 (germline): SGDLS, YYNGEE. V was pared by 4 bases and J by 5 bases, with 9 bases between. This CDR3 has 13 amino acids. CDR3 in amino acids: CASSSSTTGELFF. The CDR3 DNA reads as TGTGCCAGCAGCTCCTCAACGACCGGGGAGCTGTTTTTT. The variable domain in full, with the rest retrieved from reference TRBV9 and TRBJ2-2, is DSGVTQTPKHLITATGQRVTLRCSPRSGDLSVYWYQQSLDQGLQFLIQYYNGEERAKGNILERFSAQQFPDLHSELNLSSLELGDSALYFCASSSSTTGELFFGEGSRLTVL.

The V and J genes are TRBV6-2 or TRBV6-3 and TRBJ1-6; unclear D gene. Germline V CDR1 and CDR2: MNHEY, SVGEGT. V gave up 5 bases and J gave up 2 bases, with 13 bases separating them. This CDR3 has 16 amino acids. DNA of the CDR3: TGTGCCAGCAGTCAGAGGGAGAGCCCCTATAATTCACCCCTCCACTTT. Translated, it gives CASSQRESPYNSPLHF.

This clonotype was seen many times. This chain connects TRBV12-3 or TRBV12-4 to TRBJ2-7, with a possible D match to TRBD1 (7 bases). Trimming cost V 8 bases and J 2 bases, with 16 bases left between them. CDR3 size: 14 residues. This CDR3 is CASAWGGTAYEQYF. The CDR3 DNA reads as TGTGCCAGCGCTTGGGGCGGGACAGCCTACGAGCAGTACTTC.

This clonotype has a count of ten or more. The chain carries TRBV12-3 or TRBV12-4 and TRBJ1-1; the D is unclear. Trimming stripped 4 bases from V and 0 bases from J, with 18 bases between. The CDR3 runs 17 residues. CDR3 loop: CASSSLFPPGLNTEAFF. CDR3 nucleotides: TGTGCCAGCAGTTCCCTATTCCCTCCTGGATTGAACACTGAAGCTTTCTTT.

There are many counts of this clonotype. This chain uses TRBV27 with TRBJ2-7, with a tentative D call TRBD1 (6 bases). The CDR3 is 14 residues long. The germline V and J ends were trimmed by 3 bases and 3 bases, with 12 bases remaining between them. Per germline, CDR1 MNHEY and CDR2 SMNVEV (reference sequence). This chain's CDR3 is CASSFLQGSYEQYF. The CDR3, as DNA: TGTGCCAGCAGTTTCCTCCAGGGGAGCTACGAGCAGTACTTC.

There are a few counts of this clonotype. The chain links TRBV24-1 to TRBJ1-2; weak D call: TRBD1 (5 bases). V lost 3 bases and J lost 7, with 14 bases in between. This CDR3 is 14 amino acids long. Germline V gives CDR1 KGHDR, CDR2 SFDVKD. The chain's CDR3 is CATSDDGDEVGYTF. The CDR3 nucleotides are TGTGCCACCAGTGATGACGGGGACGAAGTTGGCTACACCTTC.

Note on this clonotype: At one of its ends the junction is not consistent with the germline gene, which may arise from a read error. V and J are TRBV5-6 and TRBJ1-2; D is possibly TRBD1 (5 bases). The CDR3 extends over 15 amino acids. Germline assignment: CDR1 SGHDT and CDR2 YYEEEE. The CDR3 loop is CASSLVGVANYGCTF. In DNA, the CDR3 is TGTGCCAGCAGCTTGGTGGGGGTCGCTAACTATGGCTGCACCTTC.

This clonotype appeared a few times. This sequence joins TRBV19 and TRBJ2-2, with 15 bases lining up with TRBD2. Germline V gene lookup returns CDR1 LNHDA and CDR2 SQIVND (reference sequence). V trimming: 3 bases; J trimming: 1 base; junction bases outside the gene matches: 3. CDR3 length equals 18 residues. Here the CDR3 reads CASSMGLAGGRNTGELFF. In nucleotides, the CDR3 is TGTGCCAGTAGTATGGGACTAGCGGGGGGTCGGAACACCGGGGAGCTGTTTTTT.

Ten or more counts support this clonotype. The CDR3 region is CASSPDRGQETQYF. CDR3 in DNA: TGTGCCAGCAGCCCCGACAGGGGGCAAGAGACCCAGTACTTC. This chain joins TRBV12-3 or TRBV12-4 and TRBJ2-5, with 9 bases fitting TRBD1. The CDR3 is 14 amino acids. The J segment lost 2 bases and the V segment lost 6 bases, leaving 4 bases of the junction unmatched.

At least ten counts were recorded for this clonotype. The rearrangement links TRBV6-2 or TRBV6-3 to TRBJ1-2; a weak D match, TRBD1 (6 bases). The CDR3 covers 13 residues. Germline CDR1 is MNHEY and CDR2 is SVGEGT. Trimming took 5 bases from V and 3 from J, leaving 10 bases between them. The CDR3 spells CASSRQEHYGYTF. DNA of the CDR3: TGTGCCAGCAGTCGACAGGAACACTATGGCTACACCTTC.

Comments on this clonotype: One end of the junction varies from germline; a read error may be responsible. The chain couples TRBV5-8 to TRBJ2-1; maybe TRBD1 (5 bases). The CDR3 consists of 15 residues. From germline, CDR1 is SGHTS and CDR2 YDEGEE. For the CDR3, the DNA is TGTGCCAGCAGATTGGATAGGGGCAACCACAATGAGCAGTTCTTC. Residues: CASRLDRGNHNEQFF.

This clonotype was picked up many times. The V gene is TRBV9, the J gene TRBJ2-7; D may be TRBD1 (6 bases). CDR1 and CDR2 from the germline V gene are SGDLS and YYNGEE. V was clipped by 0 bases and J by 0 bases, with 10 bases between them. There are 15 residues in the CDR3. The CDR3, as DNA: TGTGCCAGCAGCGTAGCTGGGGGCAGCTCCTACGAGCAGTACTTC. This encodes CASSVAGGSSYEQYF.

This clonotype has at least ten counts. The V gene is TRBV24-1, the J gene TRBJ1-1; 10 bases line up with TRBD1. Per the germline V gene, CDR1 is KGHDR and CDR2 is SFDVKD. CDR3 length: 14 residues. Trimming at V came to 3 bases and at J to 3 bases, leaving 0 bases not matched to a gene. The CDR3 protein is CATSDGQGDTEAFF. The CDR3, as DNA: TGTGCCACCAGTGATGGACAGGGGGACACTGAAGCTTTCTTT.

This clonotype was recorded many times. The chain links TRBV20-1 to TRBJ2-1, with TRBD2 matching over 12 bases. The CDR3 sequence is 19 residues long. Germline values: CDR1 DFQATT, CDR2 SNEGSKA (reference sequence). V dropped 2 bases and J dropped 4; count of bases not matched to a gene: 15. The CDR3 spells CSARNRLAGVREGYNEQFF. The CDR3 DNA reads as TGCAGTGCTAGAAATCGACTAGCGGGAGTTAGAGAAGGGTACAATGAGCAGTTCTTC.

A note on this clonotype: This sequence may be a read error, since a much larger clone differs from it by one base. The CDR3 here is CASSEGQFSSAQHF. The CDR3 DNA reads as TGTGCCAGCAGTGAAGGGCAGTTTTCGTCGGCCCAGCATTTT. The chain recombines TRBV2 with TRBJ1-5; no reliable D call. The CDR3 is 14 residues long. CDR1 is SNHLY and CDR2 is FYNNEI in the germline V gene. Trimming removed 1 base from V and 11 bases from J, with 15 bases in between.

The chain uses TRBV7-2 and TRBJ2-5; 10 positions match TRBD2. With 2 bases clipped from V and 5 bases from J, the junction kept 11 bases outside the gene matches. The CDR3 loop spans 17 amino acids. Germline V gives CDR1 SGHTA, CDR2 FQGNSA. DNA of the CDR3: TGTGCCAGCAGCTTATTTTCTAGCGGGGGAGGATGGGAGACCCAGTACTTC. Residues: CASSLFSSGGGWETQYF.

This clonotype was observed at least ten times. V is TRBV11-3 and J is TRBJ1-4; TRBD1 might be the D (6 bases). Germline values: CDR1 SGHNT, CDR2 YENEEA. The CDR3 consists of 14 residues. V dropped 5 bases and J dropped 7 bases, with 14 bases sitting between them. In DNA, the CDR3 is TGTGCCAGCAGCACCGGGACAAGGGCTGAAAAACTGTTTTTT. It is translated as CASSTGTRAEKLFF.

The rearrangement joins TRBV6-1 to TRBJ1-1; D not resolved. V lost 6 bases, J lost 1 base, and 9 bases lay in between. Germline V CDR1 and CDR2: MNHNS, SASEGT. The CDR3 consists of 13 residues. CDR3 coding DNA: TGTGCCAGCAGATTACAGAGGAACACTGAAGCTTTCTTT. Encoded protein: CASRLQRNTEAFF.

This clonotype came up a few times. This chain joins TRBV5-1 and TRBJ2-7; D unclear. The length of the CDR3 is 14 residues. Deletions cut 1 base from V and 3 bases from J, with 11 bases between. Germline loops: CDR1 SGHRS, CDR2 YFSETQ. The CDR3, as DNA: TGCGCCAGCAGCTTGACGGGTTTAGTCTACGAGCAGTACTTC. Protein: CASSLTGLVYEQYF.

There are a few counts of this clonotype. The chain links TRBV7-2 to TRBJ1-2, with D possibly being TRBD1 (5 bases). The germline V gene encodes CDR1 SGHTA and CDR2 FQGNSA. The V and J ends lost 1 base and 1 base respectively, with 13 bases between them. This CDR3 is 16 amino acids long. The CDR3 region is CASSLEGWSFNYGYTF. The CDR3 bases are TGTGCCAGCAGCTTAGAGGGGTGGTCTTTTAACTATGGCTACACCTTC.

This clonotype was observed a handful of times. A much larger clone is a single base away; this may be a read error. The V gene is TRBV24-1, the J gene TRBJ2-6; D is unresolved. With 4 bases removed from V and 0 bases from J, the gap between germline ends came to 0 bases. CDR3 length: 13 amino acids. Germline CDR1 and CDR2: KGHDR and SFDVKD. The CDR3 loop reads CATSDSGANVLTF. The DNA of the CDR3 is TGTGCCACCAGTGACTCTGGGGCCAACGTCCTGACTTTC.

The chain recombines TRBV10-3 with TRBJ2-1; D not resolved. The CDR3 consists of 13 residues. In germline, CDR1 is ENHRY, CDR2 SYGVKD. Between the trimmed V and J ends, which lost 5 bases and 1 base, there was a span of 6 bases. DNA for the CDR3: TGTGCCATCAGTCCCACTTCCTACAATGAGCAGTTCTTC. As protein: CAISPTSYNEQFF.

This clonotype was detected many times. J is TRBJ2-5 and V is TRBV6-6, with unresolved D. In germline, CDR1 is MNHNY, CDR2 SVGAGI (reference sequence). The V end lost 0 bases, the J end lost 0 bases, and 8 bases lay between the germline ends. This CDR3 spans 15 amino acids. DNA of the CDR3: TGTGCCAGCAGTTACTCGTACGTGTACCAAGAGACCCAGTACTTC. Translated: CASSYSYVYQETQYF.

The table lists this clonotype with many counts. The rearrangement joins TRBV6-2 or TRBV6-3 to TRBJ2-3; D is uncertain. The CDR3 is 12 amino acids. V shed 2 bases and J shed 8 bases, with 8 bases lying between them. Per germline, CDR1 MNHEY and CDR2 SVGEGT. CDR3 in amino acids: CASSYKDRTQYF. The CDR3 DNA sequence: TGTGCCAGCAGTTACAAGGACCGTACGCAGTATTTT.